The clone carrying this TCR beta chain was recorded many times. The source of the sample is a study of neurological immune-mediated disorders. Germline-derived CDR1 and CDR2 are MGHDK and SYGVNS. The ends were cut back, 6 bases at V and 8 bases at J, with 13 bases in the middle. The length of the CDR3 is 12 residues. MiXCR, applied by TCRdb to the 5' RACE reads, yields one record per CDR3 protein. The data contain 74,000 or so distinct CDR3 sequences, roughly 10% of them seen just once; the ten biggest clones take up about 1.7%. The chain recombines TRBV25-1 with TRBJ1-1, with D possibly being TRBD1 (5 bases). This TCR derives from a man between 45 and 60 years old in good health. Sequencing used PBMCs. Written as DNA, the CDR3 is TGTGCCAGCAGAATCCAGGGTTTGGAAGCTTTCTTT. It translates to CASRIQGLEAFF.